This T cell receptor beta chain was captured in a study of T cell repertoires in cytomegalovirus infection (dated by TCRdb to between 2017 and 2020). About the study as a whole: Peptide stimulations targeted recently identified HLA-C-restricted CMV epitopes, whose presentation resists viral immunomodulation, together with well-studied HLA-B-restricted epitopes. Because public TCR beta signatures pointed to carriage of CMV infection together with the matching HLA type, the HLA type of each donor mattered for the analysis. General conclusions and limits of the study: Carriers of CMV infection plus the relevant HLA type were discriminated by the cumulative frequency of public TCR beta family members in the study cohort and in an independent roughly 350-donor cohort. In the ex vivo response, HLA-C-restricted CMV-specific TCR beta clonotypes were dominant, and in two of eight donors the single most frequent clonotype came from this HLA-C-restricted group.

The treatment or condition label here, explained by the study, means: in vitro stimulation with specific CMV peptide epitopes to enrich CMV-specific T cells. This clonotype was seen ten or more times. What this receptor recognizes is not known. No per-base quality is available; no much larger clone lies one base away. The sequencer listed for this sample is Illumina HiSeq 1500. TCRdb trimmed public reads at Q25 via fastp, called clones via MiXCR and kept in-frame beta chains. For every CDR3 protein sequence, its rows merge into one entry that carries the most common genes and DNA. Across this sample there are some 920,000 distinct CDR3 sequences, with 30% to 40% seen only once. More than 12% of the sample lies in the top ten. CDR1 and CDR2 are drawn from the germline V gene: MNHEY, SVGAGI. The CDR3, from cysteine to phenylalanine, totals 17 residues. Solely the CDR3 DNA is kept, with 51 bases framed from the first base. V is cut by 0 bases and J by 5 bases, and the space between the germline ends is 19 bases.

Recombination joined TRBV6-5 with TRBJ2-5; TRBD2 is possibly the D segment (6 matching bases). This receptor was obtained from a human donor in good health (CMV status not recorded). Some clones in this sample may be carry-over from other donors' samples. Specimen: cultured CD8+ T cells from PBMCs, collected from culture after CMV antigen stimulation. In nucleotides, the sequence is TGTGCCAGCAGTTACTCTGCGGGGTGGAACTTTGTTGAGACCCAGTACTTC. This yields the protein CASSYSAGWNFVETQYF.